This TCR beta chain was sequenced during a study of beta chain features in type 1 diabetes. Regarding the study as a whole: Moderately but significantly shorter TCRB CDR3s were found in Type 1 diabetes patients in all four CD4+ subsets. Within patients, naive, central memory and Treg TCRB repertoires seemed more similar than within healthy donors.

From germline, CDR1 is SGDLS and CDR2 YYNGEE. The CDR3 runs to 14 residues. V was clipped by 5 bases and J by 6 bases, with 15 bases between them. What was sequenced were expressed TCRB transcripts, since all of the isolated RNA had been reverse transcribed. Naive, central memory and regulatory T cell samples produced a mean of approximately 4 million reads. The protocol was immunoSEQ multiplex PCR, while the TCRdb copy is restricted to in-frame clones and leaves out a portion. The sample lists under 200,000 clones; just over 8% were seen once. The sample holds a few counts of this clone. Its antigen remains unidentified.

The sequenced sample consisted of central memory CD4+ T cells from blood. This sequence was found in a woman under 30 with type 1 diabetes. The chain uses TRBV9 and TRBJ2-1; D gene unclear. CDR3 sequence: CASSPPRVLNEQFF. CDR3 sequence (DNA): TGTGCCAGCAGTCCCCCCCGGGTACTCAATGAGCAGTTCTTC.